This T cell receptor (beta chain) is drawn from a study of graft-versus-host responses after intestinal transplantation. About the research overall: Anti-thymocyte globulin induction preceded two to four years of tacrolimus and steroid maintenance in all recipients. Study-wide results and caveats: Recipient marrow held GvH clones, some first seen in ileum or blood. Individuals who had graft-donor T cell macrochimerism had allografts that showed high graft-versus-host to host-versus-graft clonal ratios.

The CDR3 has 14 amino acids. Trimming stripped 2 bases from V and 5 bases from J, with 13 bases between. Germline CDR1 reads SGDLS; CDR2 reads YYNGEE. TCRdb's copy holds only in-frame clones and misses some; the assay was immunoSEQ multiplex PCR. The profile covers 95,000 to 110,000 clones, with about 90% appearing a single time and about 0.9% taken by the ten largest. Remarks on this clone: Its target is unknown.

Sequencing was performed on unstimulated CD4+ T cells sorted from spleen or lymph node cells, taken before intestinal transplant. The sequence derives from a human donor who received an intestinal transplant. The J gene is TRBJ2-5, the V gene TRBV9; TRBD1 is a possible D gene (6 bases). The CDR3 DNA follows: TGTGCCAGCAGCGTCGCGCAGGGGTATGAGACCCAGTACTTC. This codes for CASSVAQGYETQYF.